This T cell receptor beta chain comes out of a study of blood T cell repertoires in COVID-19. At the level of the study: Samples came from the United States, Italy and Spain, spanning acute and convalescent COVID-19. From T cells, B-cell-depleted T cells, or PBMCs came the material, which was cDNA or gDNA.

Trimming took 5 bases from V and 5 from J, leaving 19 bases between them. The CDR3 totals 15 residues. CDR1 is SGHRS, CDR2 YFSETQ, per germline. The protocol was immunoSEQ multiplex PCR, while the TCRdb copy is restricted to in-frame clones and leaves out a portion. Found here are around 250,000 clones, about 88% of them singletons; the top ten hold 1.5% to 2%. Categorization into cohorts depended on clinical history that participants reported. Cohort 3 donors were reported recovered after two negative PCRs, clearance, or symptom resolution. This rearrangement joins TRBV5-1 to TRBJ2-5, with D possibly TRBD2 on 6 matching bases. The sequence derives from a woman aged 45-65 years who had recovered from COVID-19. The source material was PBMCs or T cells enriched from blood (not recorded which). The CDR3 region has the DNA TGCGCCAGCAGTAGCCAAGGGAGGATGGAGGAGACCCAGTACTTC. Translating it yields CASSSQGRMEETQYF.